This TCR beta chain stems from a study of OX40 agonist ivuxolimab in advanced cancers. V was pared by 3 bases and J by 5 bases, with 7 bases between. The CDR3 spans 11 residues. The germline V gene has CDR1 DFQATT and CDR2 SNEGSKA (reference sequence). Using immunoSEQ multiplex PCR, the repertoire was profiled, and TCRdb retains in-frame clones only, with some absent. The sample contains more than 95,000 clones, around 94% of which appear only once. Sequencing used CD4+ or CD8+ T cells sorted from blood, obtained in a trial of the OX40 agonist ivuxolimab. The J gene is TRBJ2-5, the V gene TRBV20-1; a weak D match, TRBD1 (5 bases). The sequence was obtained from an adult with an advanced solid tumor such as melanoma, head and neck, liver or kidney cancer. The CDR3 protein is CSARGLETQYF. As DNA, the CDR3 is TGCAGTGCTAGGGGGCTGGAGACCCAGTACTTC.